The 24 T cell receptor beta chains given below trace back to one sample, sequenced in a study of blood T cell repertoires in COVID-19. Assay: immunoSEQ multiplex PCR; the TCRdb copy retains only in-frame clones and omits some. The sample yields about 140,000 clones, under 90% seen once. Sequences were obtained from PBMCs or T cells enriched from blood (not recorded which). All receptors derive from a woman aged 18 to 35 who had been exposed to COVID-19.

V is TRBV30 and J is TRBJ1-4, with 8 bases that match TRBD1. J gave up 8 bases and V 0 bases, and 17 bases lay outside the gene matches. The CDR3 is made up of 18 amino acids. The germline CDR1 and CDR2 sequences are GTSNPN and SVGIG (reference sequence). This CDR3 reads CAWSVLRDRMPGAEKLFF. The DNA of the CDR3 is TGTGCCTGGAGTGTATTACGGGACAGGATGCCGGGGGCCGAAAAACTGTTTTTT.

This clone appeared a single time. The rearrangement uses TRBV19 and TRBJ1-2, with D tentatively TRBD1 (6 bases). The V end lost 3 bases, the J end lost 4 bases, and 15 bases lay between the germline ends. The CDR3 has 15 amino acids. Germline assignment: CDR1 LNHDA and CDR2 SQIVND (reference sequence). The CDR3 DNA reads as TGTGCCAGTAGTATTCATCACAGGGAGATCTATGGCTACACCTTC. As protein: CASSIHHREIYGYTF.

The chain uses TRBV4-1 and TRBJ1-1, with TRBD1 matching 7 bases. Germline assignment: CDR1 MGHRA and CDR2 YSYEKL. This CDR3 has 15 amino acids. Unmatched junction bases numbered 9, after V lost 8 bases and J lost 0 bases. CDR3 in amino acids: CASEPGQPMNTEAFF. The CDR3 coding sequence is TGCGCCAGCGAACCGGGACAGCCGATGAACACTGAAGCTTTCTTT.

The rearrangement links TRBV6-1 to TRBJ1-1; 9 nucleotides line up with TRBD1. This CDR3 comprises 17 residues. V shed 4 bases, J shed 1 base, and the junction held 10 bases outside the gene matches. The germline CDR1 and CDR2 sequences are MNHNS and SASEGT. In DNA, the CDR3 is TGTGCCAGCAGTGTCACAGGGGGCAGTTCAGGGAACACTGAAGCTTTCTTT. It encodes CASSVTGGSSGNTEAFF.

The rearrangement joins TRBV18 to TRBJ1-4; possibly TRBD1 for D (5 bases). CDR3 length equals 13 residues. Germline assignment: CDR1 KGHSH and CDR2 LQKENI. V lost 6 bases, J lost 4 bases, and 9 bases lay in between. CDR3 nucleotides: TGTGCCAGCTCGGAACAGGTTAATGAAAAACTGTTTTTT. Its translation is CASSEQVNEKLFF.

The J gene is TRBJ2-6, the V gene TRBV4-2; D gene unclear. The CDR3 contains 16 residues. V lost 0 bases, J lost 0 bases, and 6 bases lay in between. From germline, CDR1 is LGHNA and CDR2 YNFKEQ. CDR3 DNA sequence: TGTGCCAGCAGCCAAGACATTAGCTCTGGGGCCAACGTCCTGACTTTC. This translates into CASSQDISSGANVLTF.

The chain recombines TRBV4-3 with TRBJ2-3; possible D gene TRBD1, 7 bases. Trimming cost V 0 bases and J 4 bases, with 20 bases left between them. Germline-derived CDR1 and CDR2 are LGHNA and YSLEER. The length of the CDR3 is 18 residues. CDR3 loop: CASSQDVGGGGISDTQYF. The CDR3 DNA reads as TGCGCCAGCAGCCAAGACGTCGGAGGAGGGGGCATATCAGATACGCAGTATTTT.

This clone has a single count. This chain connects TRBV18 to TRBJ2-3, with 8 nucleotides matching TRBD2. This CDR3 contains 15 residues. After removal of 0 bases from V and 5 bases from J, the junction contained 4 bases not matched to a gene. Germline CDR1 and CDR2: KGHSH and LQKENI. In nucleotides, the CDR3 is TGTGCCAGCTCACCACCGTCTCTAGCGGGAGATACGCAGTATTTT. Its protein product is CASSPPSLAGDTQYF.

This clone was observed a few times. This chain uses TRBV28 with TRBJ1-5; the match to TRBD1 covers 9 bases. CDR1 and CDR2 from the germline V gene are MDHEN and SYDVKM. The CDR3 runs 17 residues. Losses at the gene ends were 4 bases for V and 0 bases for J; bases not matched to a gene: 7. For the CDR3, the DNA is TGTGCCAGCAGTTATCGACAGGGGGGTTATAGCAATCAGCCCCAGCATTTT. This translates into CASSYRQGGYSNQPQHF. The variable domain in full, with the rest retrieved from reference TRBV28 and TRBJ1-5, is DVKVTQSSRYLVKRTGEKVFLECVQDMDHENMFWYRQDPGLGLRLIYFSYDVKMKEKGDIPEGYSVSREKKERFSLILESASTNQTSMYLCASSYRQGGYSNQPQHFGDGTRLSIL.

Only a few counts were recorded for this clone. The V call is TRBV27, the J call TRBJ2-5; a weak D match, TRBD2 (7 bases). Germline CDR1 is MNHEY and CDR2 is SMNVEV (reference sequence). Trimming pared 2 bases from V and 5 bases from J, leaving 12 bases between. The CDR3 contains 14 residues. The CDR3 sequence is CASSLVGGQETQYF. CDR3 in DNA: TGTGCCAGCAGTTTAGTGGGGGGGCAGGAGACCCAGTACTTC.

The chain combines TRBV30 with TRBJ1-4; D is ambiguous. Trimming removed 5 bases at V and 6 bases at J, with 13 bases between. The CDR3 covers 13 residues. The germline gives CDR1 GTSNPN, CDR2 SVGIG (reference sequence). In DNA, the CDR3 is TGTGCCTGGGGCAGATCATTATATGAAAAACTGTTTTTT. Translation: CAWGRSLYEKLFF.

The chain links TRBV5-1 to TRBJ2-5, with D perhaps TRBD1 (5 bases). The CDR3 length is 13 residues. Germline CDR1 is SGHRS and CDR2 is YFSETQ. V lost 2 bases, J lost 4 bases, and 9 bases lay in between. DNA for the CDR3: TGCGCCAGCAGCTTAGGCCAGGGAGAGACCCAGTACTTC. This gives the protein CASSLGQGETQYF.

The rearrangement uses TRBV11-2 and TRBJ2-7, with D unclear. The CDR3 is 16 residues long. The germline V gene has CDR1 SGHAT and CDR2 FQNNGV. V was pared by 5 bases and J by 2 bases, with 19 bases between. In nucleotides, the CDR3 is TGTGCCAGCAGCAAATACCGAGCGATCTCTCCCTACGAGCAGTACTTC. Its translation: CASSKYRAISPYEQYF.

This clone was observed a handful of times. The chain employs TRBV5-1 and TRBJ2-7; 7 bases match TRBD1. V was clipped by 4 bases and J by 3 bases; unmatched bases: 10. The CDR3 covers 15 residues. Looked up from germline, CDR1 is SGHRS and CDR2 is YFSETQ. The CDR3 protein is CASSTDGQVLYEQYF. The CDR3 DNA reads TGCGCCAGCAGCACTGATGGACAGGTTCTCTACGAGCAGTACTTC.

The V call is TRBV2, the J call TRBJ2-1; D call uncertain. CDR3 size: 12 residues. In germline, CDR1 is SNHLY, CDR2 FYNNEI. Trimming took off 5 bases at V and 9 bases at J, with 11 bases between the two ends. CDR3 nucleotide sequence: TGTGCCAGCAGTACCGCAGCGAGTGAGCAGTTCTTC. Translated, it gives CASSTAASEQFF.

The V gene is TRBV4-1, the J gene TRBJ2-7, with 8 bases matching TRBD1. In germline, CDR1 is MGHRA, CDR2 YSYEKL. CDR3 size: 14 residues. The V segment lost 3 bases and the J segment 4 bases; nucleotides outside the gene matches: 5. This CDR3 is CASSQDRARYEQYF. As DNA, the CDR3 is TGCGCCAGCAGCCAGGACAGGGCTCGATACGAGCAGTACTTC.

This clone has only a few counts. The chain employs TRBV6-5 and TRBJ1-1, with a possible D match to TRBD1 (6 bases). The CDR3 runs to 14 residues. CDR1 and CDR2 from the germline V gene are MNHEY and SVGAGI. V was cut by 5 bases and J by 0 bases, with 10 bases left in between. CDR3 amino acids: CASSRQELNTEAFF. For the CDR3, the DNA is TGTGCCAGCAGTAGACAGGAACTGAACACTGAAGCTTTCTTT.

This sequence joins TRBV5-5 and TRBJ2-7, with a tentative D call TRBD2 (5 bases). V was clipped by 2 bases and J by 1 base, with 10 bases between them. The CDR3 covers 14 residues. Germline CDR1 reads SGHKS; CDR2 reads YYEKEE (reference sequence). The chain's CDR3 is CASSFWAGSYEQYF. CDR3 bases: TGTGCCAGCAGCTTTTGGGCGGGTTCCTACGAGCAGTACTTC.

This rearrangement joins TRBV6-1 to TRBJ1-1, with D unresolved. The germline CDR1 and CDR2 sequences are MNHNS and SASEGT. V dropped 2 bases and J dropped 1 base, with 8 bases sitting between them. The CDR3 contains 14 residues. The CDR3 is CASSETVENTEAFF. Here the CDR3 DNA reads TGTGCCAGCAGTGAAACCGTAGAGAACACTGAAGCTTTCTTT.

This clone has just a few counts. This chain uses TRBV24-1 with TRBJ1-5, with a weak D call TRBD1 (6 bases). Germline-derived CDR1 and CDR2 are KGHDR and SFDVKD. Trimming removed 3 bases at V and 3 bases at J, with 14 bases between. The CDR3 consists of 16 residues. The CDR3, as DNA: TGTGCCACCAGTGATACTGGGGGCACCTCCAATCAGCCCCAGCATTTT. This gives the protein CATSDTGGTSNQPQHF.

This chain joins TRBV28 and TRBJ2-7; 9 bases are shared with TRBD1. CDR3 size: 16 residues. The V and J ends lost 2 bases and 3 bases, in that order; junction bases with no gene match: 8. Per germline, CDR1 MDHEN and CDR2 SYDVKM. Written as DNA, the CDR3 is TGTGCCAGCAGTTTAGGGGGTGGGGACAGGGACTACGAGCAGTACTTC. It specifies CASSLGGGDRDYEQYF.

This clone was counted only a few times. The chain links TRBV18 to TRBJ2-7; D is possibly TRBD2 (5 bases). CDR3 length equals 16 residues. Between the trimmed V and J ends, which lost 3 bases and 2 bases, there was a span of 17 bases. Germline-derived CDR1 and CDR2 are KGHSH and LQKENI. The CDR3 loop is CASSPPARAGTYEQYF. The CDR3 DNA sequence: TGTGCCAGCTCACCGCCGGCGAGGGCAGGAACCTACGAGCAGTACTTC. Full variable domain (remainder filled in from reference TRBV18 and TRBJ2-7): NAGVMQNPRHLVRRRGQEARLRCSPMKGHSHVYWYRQLPEEGLKFMVYLQKENIIDESGMPKERFSAEFPKEGPSILRIQQVVRGDSAAYFCASSPPARAGTYEQYFGPGTRLTVT.

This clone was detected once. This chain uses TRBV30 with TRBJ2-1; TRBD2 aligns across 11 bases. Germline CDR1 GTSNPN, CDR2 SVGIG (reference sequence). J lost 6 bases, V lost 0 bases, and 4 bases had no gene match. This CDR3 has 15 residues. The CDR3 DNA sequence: TGTGCCTGGAGTGTGGCTAGCGGGAGGAGCAATGAGCAGTTCTTC. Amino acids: CAWSVASGRSNEQFF.

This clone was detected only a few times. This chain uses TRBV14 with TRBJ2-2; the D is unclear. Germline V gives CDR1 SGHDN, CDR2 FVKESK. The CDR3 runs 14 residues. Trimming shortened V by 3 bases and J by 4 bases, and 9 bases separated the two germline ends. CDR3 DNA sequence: TGTGCCAGCAGCCAGCGGAGAGGCACCGGGGAGCTGTTTTTT. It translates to CASSQRRGTGELFF.